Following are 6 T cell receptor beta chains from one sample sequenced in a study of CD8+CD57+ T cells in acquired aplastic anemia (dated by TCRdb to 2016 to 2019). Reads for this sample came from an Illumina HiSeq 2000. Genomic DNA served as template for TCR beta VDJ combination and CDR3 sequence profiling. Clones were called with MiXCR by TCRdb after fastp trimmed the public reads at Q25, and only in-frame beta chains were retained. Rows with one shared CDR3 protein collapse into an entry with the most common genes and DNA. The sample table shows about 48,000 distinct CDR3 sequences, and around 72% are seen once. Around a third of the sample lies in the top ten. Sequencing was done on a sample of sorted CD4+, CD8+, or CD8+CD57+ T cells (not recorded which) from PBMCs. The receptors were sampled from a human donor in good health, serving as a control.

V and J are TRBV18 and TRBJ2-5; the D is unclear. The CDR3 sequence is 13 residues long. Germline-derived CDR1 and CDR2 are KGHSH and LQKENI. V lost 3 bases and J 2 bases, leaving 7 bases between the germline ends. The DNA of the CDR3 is TGTGCCAGCTCACCTTCTCGGCAAGAGACCCAGTACTTC. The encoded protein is CASSPSRQETQYF.

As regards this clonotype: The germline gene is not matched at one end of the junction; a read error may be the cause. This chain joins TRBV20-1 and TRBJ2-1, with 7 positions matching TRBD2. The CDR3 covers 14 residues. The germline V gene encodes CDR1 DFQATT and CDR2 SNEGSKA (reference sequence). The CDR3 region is CSARVGRDYNEQLF. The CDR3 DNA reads TGCAGTGCCAGAGTGGGGAGGGACTACAATGAGCAGCTCTTC.

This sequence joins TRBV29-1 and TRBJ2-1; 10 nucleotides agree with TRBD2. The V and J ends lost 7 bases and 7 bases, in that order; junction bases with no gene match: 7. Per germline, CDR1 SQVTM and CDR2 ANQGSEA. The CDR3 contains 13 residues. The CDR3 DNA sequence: TGCAGCGCAAGAGCGGGGGGGCTTAATGAGCAGTTCTTC. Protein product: CSARAGGLNEQFF.

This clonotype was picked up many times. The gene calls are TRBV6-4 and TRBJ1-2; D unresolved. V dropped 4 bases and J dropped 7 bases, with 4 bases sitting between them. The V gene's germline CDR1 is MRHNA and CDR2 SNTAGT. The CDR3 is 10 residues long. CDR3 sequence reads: CASSVAGYTF. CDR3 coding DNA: TGTGCCAGCAGTGTTGCTGGCTACACCTTC.

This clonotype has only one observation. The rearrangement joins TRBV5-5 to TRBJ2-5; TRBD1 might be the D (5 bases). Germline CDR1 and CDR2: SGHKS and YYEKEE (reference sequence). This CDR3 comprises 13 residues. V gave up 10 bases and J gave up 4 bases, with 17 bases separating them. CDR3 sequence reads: CAWSVRAGETQYF. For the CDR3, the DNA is TGTGCCTGGAGTGTCAGGGCTGGAGAGACCCAGTACTTC. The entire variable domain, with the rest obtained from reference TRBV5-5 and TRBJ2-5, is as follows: DAGVTQSPTHLIKTRGQQVTLRCSPISGHKSVSWYQQVLGQGPQFIFQYYEKEERGRGNFPDRFSARQFPNYSSELNVNALLLGDSALYLCAWSVRAGETQYFGPGTRLLVL.

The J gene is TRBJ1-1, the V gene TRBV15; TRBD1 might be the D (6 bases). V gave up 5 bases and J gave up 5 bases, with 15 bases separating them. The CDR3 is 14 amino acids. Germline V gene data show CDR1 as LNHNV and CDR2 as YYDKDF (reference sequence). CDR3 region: CATSYRVGATEAFF. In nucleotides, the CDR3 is TGTGCCACCAGCTACAGGGTTGGTGCTACTGAAGCTTTCTTT.